This T cell receptor (beta chain) is drawn from a study of blood T cell repertoires in COVID-19. About the research overall: Acute-phase and convalescent COVID-19 samples originated in the United States, Italy and Spain.

The table lists this clone with a few counts. Measured with immunoSEQ multiplex PCR; TCRdb has only the in-frame clones, and not every one. Among about 400,000 clones listed, roughly 90% were seen once. The CDR3 is made up of 14 amino acids. Trimming shortened V by 9 bases and J by 0 bases, and 9 bases separated the two germline ends. CDR1 SNHLY and CDR2 FYNNEI come from the germline V gene. Sample: PBMCs or T cells enriched from blood (not recorded which). V and J are TRBV2 and TRBJ1-6; D call uncertain. The clonotype originates from a woman in her thirties or forties with acute COVID-19. The CDR3 DNA reads as TGTGCCAGATCTATGAGCTCCTATAATTCACCCCTCCACTTT. Its translation is CARSMSSYNSPLHF. Filled out from reference TRBV2 and TRBJ1-6, the complete variable domain reads EPEVTQTPSHQVTQMGQEVILRCVPISNHLYFYWYRQILGQKVEFLVSFYNNEISEKSEIFDDQFSVERPDGSNFTLKIRSTKLEDSAMYFCARSMSSYNSPLHFGNGTRLTVT.